This T cell receptor beta chain derives from a study of shared clonotypes between healthy human individuals (dated by TCRdb to 2020 to 2022). Context from the whole study: The cohort comprised two women and a few men aged 18 to 49 years. To increase sequencing depth and limit assay-specific biases, TCR repertoire library preparation and sequencing were carried out by different laboratories using diverse techniques. For each donor, CD4 naive and CD4 memory were each run on three plates, CD8 naive on two plates, and CD8 memory on one plate. To estimate repertoire size and how much clonotype sharing occurs between individuals, the study deeply sequenced the blood TCR repertoires of roughly 5 healthy adults. Between about 0.9 and 8.9 billion PBMCs per donor were obtained by leukapheresis. Overall study outcomes, separate from this receptor: Pairwise subsampling led to the expectation that sequencing depth would affect the degree of clonotype sharing among donors. Rarefaction of sorted-subset datasets indicated incomplete sequencing despite the large sequencing depth. Sharing across several donors was observed for 5% to 6.5% of naive CD4, under 4% of naive CD8, about 2.5% of memory CD4, and around 0.44% of memory CD8 clonotypes. The small number of donors limited the genetic and exposure-history diversity represented. Compared with non-shared clonotypes, the clonotypes found in all four sorted-subset donors had higher generation probabilities. Only blood was sampled, and tissue TCR repertoires likely differ from those in blood. Larger estimated clonotype richness was generally found for naive subsets than for memory subsets.

A word on this clone: There is no known antigen for this receptor. No much larger clone exists at a distance of one base, and base qualities are not known.

TCR CDR3 regions were amplified from genomic DNA by multiplex PCR using the deep immunoSEQ assay. For each cell subset, the extracted genomic DNA was distributed evenly across all wells of several immunoSEQ 96-well plates, and each plate served as one replicate. For sorted subsets, 150 to 250 ng genomic DNA, equal to some 30,000 T cell genomes, was loaded into each replicate PCR. Purified libraries were measured with a Qubit 3.0 fluorometer, size-checked on a Bioanalyzer 2100, and measured again with the KAPA Library Quantification kit. A separate single-read 150-cycle Illumina NextSeq 550 flow cell was used to sequence each immunoSEQ 96-well plate. Per the authors' processing: Because the immunoSEQ output included only junctional sequences and no quality scores, the filtering could not be the same as the filtering used for full-length reads. To assign V/J genes and CDR3, sequences were annotated against IMGT germline references using PyIR, a Python wrapper for IgBLAST v1.9. Any read was removed if the V/J assignment was weak (E-value above 1e-6), the CDR3 was missing, or the read contained stop codons, out-of-frame junctions, or ambiguous translated residues. V3J clonotypes were defined by identical inferred V gene, J gene, and CDR3 amino acid sequence. To compute the percentage overlap between repertoires, the number of shared unique clonotypes was divided by the size of the smaller repertoire. Richness of each repertoire was evaluated using RTK rarefaction, the Chao1 estimator, and Recon v2.1 estimates of unobserved clonotypes. OLGA was used to compute generation probabilities for all TCRbeta clonotypes that the gDNA method yielded from four donors. Sourced from immuneACCESS, this table was stored by TCRdb with only in-frame sequences that have V and J called. A share of the clones is absent; for the studies checked, an unresolved V gene accounts for under half, and the remainder has no known explanation. V, J and clone size derive from that table, while D and trimming were established from the DNA sequence. The sample table contains about 2,200,000 clones; only one count was recorded for about 93% of them. Under 2% of the sample comes from the top ten.

CD8 naive samples were obtained by positive selection for CCR7 among CD45RO-negative cells, yielding a CD45RA+CCR7+ population from which TemRA cells were excluded. The donors were healthy, HIV-negative adults who had no recently reported acute infections or vaccinations. Only Caucasian adults living in Nashville, Tennessee, USA were represented among the donors. Blood was collected by leukapheresis, and PBMCs were isolated by Ficoll-Histopaque density gradient centrifugation and then cryopreserved in liquid nitrogen vapor phase. Analytical flow cytometry was used to check the purity and quantity of each magnetically sorted T cell population. Genomic DNA was isolated from each sorted fraction and quantified by UV absorbance on a Nanodrop 2000c. Reading from cysteine to phenylalanine, the CDR3 counts 14 amino acids. Only the CDR3 part of the read is kept: 42 bases, read in frame from the first base. Trimming removed 2 bases from V and 13 bases from J, leaving 18 bases between the germline ends. The germline V gene gives CDR1 as MGHDK and CDR2 as SYGVNS.

The V and J segments used are TRBV25-1 and TRBJ2-4; the D gene remains uncertain. This sequence was found in a man aged 18 to 29 in good health. Some clones in this sample may be carry-over from other donors' samples. Sequenced sample: naive CD8+ T cells from PBMCs. The cell subset or site label here, explained by the study, means: CD45RA+CCR7+. The CDR3 corresponds to CASSEGVGLSNQYF. The DNA sequence is TGTGCCAGCAGTGAAGGTGTCGGCCTCAGTAACCAGTACTTC.